Listed here are 19 T cell receptor beta chains from one sample, sequenced in a study of blood T cell repertoires in COVID-19. The data were produced by immunoSEQ multiplex PCR, yet TCRdb's version contains in-frame clones alone and is incomplete. The sample gives 210,000 or so clones, 75% to 90% of which show up once; approximately 5.4% is in the top ten. Sequences were obtained from peripheral blood. Receptors were obtained from a human donor in a cohort sampled during active COVID-19.

The chain links TRBV18 to TRBJ1-1; TRBD1 is a possible D gene (5 bases). The CDR3 extends over 14 amino acids. V lost 3 bases, J lost 1 base, and 9 bases lay in between. In germline, CDR1 is KGHSH, CDR2 LQKENI. CDR3 in amino acids: CASSPKTENTEAFF. DNA for the CDR3: TGTGCCAGCTCACCTAAGACAGAGAACACTGAAGCTTTCTTT.

This chain joins TRBV9 and TRBJ2-5; 7 nucleotides align to TRBD2. V shed 0 bases, J shed 4 bases, and the junction held 9 bases outside the gene matches. Per germline, CDR1 SGDLS and CDR2 YYNGEE. The CDR3 runs to 16 residues. CDR3 loop: CASSVEASGGRETQYF. Here the CDR3 DNA reads TGTGCCAGCAGCGTAGAGGCTAGCGGAGGACGAGAGACCCAGTACTTC.

Comment on this clone: The same CDR3 can be traced to other DNA sequences in this sample. The V gene is TRBV28, the J gene TRBJ2-7, with a tentative D call TRBD1 (6 bases). From germline, CDR1 is MDHEN and CDR2 SYDVKM. V shed 3 bases and J shed 2 bases, with 8 bases lying between them. The CDR3 is 13 residues long. CDR3 nucleotides: TGTGCCAGCAGTTTGGCAGGGGCCTACGAGCAGTACTTC. The encoded protein is CASSLAGAYEQYF.

In its sample, this clone was seen a few times. This chain joins TRBV4-3 and TRBJ2-5, with TRBD2 matching over 7 bases. V was pared by 1 base and J by 2 bases, with 4 bases of the junction left unmatched. This CDR3 contains 15 residues. Per the germline V gene, CDR1 is LGHNA and CDR2 is YSLEER. The CDR3 DNA reads TGCGCCAGCAGCCAAGGAAGGGGACTACAAGAGACCCAGTACTTC. Its protein product is CASSQGRGLQETQYF.

This clone came up many times. The chain recombines TRBV6-2 or TRBV6-3 with TRBJ2-7; maybe TRBD2 (6 bases). Trimming took 5 bases from V and 5 from J, leaving 13 bases between them. The CDR3 has 13 residues. In germline, CDR1 is MNHEY, CDR2 SVGEGT. This CDR3 is CASSPREVDEQYF. The CDR3 DNA follows: TGTGCCAGCAGTCCCAGGGAGGTAGACGAGCAGTACTTC.

The J gene is TRBJ1-4, the V gene TRBV6-6, with 8 bases matching TRBD1. Germline V gene lookup returns CDR1 MNHNY and CDR2 SVGAGI (reference sequence). The CDR3 is made up of 15 amino acids. V dropped 3 bases and J dropped 3; count of bases not matched to a gene: 3. CDR3 in amino acids: CASSYPTGANEKLFF. The CDR3 coding sequence is TGTGCCAGCAGTTATCCGACAGGGGCTAATGAAAAACTGTTTTTT.

V is TRBV27 and J is TRBJ2-2, with D tentatively TRBD1 (6 bases). The CDR3 sequence is 12 residues long. Trimming took off 8 bases at V and 7 bases at J, with 11 bases between the two ends. CDR1 MNHEY and CDR2 SMNVEV come from the germline V gene (reference sequence). CDR3 residues: CASGTGLGELFF. The CDR3 nucleotides read TGTGCCAGCGGAACAGGGCTCGGGGAGCTGTTTTTT.

The V and J genes are TRBV25-1 and TRBJ2-5; 7 bases match TRBD1. Germline values: CDR1 MGHDK, CDR2 SYGVNS. V was clipped by 11 bases and J by 4 bases; unmatched bases: 7. The CDR3 covers 12 residues. The CDR3 nucleotides read TGTGCCTCCTGGGACAGCGGAGAGACCCAGTACTTC. Residues: CASWDSGETQYF.

The chain joins TRBV7-9 to TRBJ2-7, with D unresolved. The V end lost 2 bases, the J end lost 5 bases, and 7 bases lay between the germline ends. CDR3 length equals 12 residues. Germline V gene sequence: CDR1 SEHNR, CDR2 FQNEAQ (reference sequence). The CDR3 region is CASSLRQNEQYF. The CDR3 DNA reads as TGTGCCAGCAGCTTAAGACAAAACGAGCAGTACTTC.

The CDR3 is CACPVRETEAFF. The CDR3 bases are TGTGCCTGTCCCGTCCGGGAGACTGAAGCTTTCTTT. The chain is built from TRBV30 and TRBJ1-1; no reliable D call. Germline lookup yields CDR1 GTSNPN and CDR2 SVGIG (reference sequence). Trimming took off 6 bases at V and 5 bases at J, with 13 bases between the two ends. This CDR3 has 12 residues.

The rearrangement links TRBV7-2 to TRBJ1-1; 7 bases agree with TRBD1. Germline CDR1 is SGHTA and CDR2 is FQGNSA. The CDR3 is 14 residues long. V lost 5 bases and J lost 6; bases outside the gene matches: 9. This CDR3 is CASSAYTGVPEAFF. DNA for the CDR3: TGTGCCAGCAGCGCATATACAGGGGTACCTGAAGCTTTCTTT.

The chain carries TRBV5-1 and TRBJ1-4; the D gene is possibly TRBD1 (5 bases). The ends were cut back, 5 bases at V and 6 bases at J, with 11 bases in the middle. CDR3 length: 13 amino acids. CDR1 is SGHRS, CDR2 YFSETQ, per germline. The CDR3: CASRHRPDEKLFF. CDR3 coding DNA: TGCGCCAGCAGGCACAGGCCCGATGAAAAACTGTTTTTT.

V and J are TRBV6-5 and TRBJ1-5; tentatively, D is TRBD1 (5 bases). V shed 8 bases and J shed 6 bases, with 17 bases lying between them. Per germline, CDR1 MNHEY and CDR2 SVGAGI. CDR3 length equals 14 residues. Written as DNA, the CDR3 is TGTGCCAGCGGGGGGGTGGAAAGGACTCAGCCCCAGCATTTT. This codes for CASGGVERTQPQHF.

CDR3 protein: CATSESGQGKGLHYNEQFF. The CDR3 DNA reads as TGTGCCACCAGTGAATCAGGACAGGGGAAAGGGCTTCACTACAATGAGCAGTTCTTC. The chain joins TRBV24-1 to TRBJ2-1, with 9 bases identical to TRBD1. Germline CDR1 and CDR2: KGHDR and SFDVKD. V was pared by 4 bases and J by 3 bases, with 15 bases of the junction left unmatched. The CDR3 is 19 amino acids.

The chain links TRBV7-2 to TRBJ2-1; 8 bases fit TRBD2. The germline V gene encodes CDR1 SGHTA and CDR2 FQGNSA. V shed 2 bases and J 12 bases; nucleotides not matched to a gene: 9. The CDR3 is 14 residues long. The CDR3 region is CASSLTGGGKGQFF. The DNA for the CDR3 is TGTGCCAGCAGCTTAACGGGAGGGGGAAAGGGGCAGTTCTTC.

The rearrangement joins TRBV7-9 to TRBJ2-7, with 12 bases lining up with TRBD2. V dropped 0 bases and J dropped 6; count of bases not matched to a gene: 6. Germline-derived CDR1 and CDR2 are SEHNR and FQNEAQ (reference sequence). The CDR3 spans 16 residues. The CDR3 sequence: CASSLAGASGRGEQYF. CDR3 nucleotides: TGTGCCAGCAGCTTAGCGGGTGCTAGCGGGAGGGGCGAGCAGTACTTC.

This chain joins TRBV7-2 and TRBJ2-7, with D maybe TRBD2 (5 bases). The CDR3 length is 14 residues. Trimming took off 5 bases at V and 7 bases at J, with 18 bases between the two ends. From germline, CDR1 is SGHTA and CDR2 FQGNSA. The CDR3 nucleotides read TGTGCCAGCAGCCGGACTCCCCTACTCTGGGAGCAGTACTTC. It is translated as CASSRTPLLWEQYF.

Comment on this clone: A junction boundary mismatches the germline segment, possibly from a read error. The chain has TRBV13 and TRBJ1-2, with 8 bases matching TRBD1. This CDR3 is 12 amino acids long. Germline V gene data show CDR1 as PRHDT and CDR2 as FYEKMQ (reference sequence). CDR3 sequence (DNA): TGTGCCAGCGGTTTGGGGACAGGAGTATCCTTTTTC. Residues: CASGLGTGVSFF.

This clone was seen a few times. J is TRBJ1-2 and V is TRBV6-5; TRBD1 is a possible D gene (6 bases). In germline, CDR1 is MNHEY, CDR2 SVGAGI. The CDR3 loop spans 13 amino acids. Trimming stripped 6 bases from V and 8 bases from J, with 16 bases between. The DNA for the CDR3 is TGTGCCAGCAGACTATCCTGGACAGCCGGCTACACCTTC. It yields the protein CASRLSWTAGYTF.